One T cell receptor (beta chain) is described in this entry. As yet, its antigen is unknown. This sample was taken from a study of cytomegalovirus exposure and HLA in healthy donors. With 60 Vbeta and 13 Jbeta primers, the PCR was carried out. The table came from immunoSEQ multiplex PCR; TCRdb's copy has only in-frame clones and leaves some out. The table includes 85,000 to 110,000 clones, 79% detected once. Each donor's status was that of a healthy bone marrow donor. Likely unrecorded immune exposures existed in these nominally healthy donors. Findings and limits, study-wide: Later analysis suggested most CMV-associated TCR beta chains were HLA-restricted. Association of a missense DCLRE1C variant with TCR beta V- and J-gene trimming was reported in a later analysis.

V was cut by 10 bases and J by 2 bases, with 23 bases left in between. Germline V CDR1 and CDR2: ENHRY, SYGVKD. The CDR3 sequence is 16 residues long. Sequencing was performed on PBMCs. The receptor's source is a man aged 50 or older in good health and CMV-seropositive. This chain joins TRBV10-3 and TRBJ1-1; possible D gene TRBD1, 5 bases. CDR3 DNA sequence: TGTGCCACCCAAGTGGTAAGCACCGGGGGTAACACTGAAGCTTTCTTT. This codes for CATQVVSTGGNTEAFF.